This T cell receptor (beta chain) was captured in a study of cytomegalovirus exposure and HLA in healthy donors. Points from the study as a whole: A previous analysis found most TCR beta V segments productive roughly 87% or roughly 30% of the time. TCR beta chain V- and J-gene trimming was linked, in a later analysis, to a missense variant in DCLRE1C. According to a later analysis, donors in an Asian-associated ancestry cluster reportedly had fewer N-insertions than the approximately 720-donor mean.

The germline V gene has CDR1 SNHLY and CDR2 FYNNEI. The CDR3 runs 14 residues. The ends lost 5 bases at V and 5 bases at J; junction bases unmatched: 4. Healthy people donating bone marrow made up the donors. This clone was detected once. The target antigen is unknown. 60 Vbeta and 13 Jbeta primers were used in PCR. The protocol was immunoSEQ multiplex PCR, while the TCRdb copy is restricted to in-frame clones and leaves out a portion. The sample consists of 130,000 to 150,000 clones, approximately 79% of them appearing once. The chain recombines TRBV2 with TRBJ1-1; 11 bases are shared with TRBD1. The sample was PBMCs. This sequence originates from a woman under 40 in good health and CMV-seronegative. CDR3 loop: CASSSGTGGTEAFF. In DNA, the CDR3 is TGTGCCAGCAGTTCCGGGACAGGGGGTACTGAAGCTTTCTTT. Full variable domain (rest looked up from reference TRBV2 and TRBJ1-1): EPEVTQTPSHQVTQMGQEVILRCVPISNHLYFYWYRQILGQKVEFLVSFYNNEISEKSEIFDDQFSVERPDGSNFTLKIRSTKLEDSAMYFCASSSGTGGTEAFFGQGTRLTVV.